The rows below give T cell receptor beta chains drawn from one sample of a study of cytomegalovirus exposure and HLA in healthy donors. Measured with immunoSEQ multiplex PCR; TCRdb has only the in-frame clones, and not every one. The repertoire holds more than 100,000 clones, 55% to 75% seen once, with roughly 8.2% in the top ten. Sequencing was done on a sample of PBMCs. All receptors derive from a middle-aged woman in good health and CMV-seropositive. The CDR3 runs from the conserved cysteine through the conserved F or W. Each record gives: clone size, J gene, V gene, D gene, CDR3 DNA, CDR3 protein. The D gene is left open where the match is weak. Not every row has a clone size; where given, it reads once, few, many or a size class.

NA	TRBJ1-1	TRBV9	TRBD1	TGTGCCAGGGGTCAAGGTAGGACAGGGGGAGCTTTCTTT	CARGQGRTGGAFF
NA	TRBJ2-7	TRBV13	NA	TGTGCCAGCAGTGGGCACTACGAGCAGTACTTC	CASSGHYEQYF
NA	TRBJ2-1	TRBV14	NA	TGTGCCAGCAGCCCCGCTAGCTCCTACAATGAGCAGTTCTTC	CASSPASSYNEQFF
NA	TRBJ2-7	TRBV28	NA	TGTGCCAGCAGTCCCCCCGACAGGTTTACCTACGAGCAGTACTTC	CASSPPDRFTYEQYF
NA	TRBJ1-1	TRBV6-6	NA	TGTGCCAGCACCACAGGGACGAGCTCTGAAGCTTTCTTT	CASTTGTSSEAFF
NA	TRBJ1-1	TRBV4-3	TRBD1	TGCGCCAGCAGCCAAGATGTTGAGGGGACAGGCTTCTTT	CASSQDVEGTGFF
NA	TRBJ1-5	TRBV27	NA	TGTGCCAGCAGTTTAACGGTTTGGACGGAGGAACATTTT	CASSLTVWTEEHF
NA	TRBJ1-1	TRBV29-1	TRBD1	TGCCACACCAGGGGGACCTTGAACACTGAAGCTTTCTTT	CHTRGTLNTEAFF
NA	TRBJ1-2	TRBV4-1	NA	TGCGCCAGCAGCCCCAGTAGGGAGCTCTATTCGGATGGCTACACCTTC	CASSPSRELYSDGYTF
NA	TRBJ2-5	TRBV4-1	NA	TGCGCCAGCAGCCAAGTTTCGGACCAAGAGACCCAGTACTTC	CASSQVSDQETQYF
NA	TRBJ2-7	TRBV7-2	TRBD2	TGTGCCAGCAGCTTATTTAGTAGCGGGGGCGGCGAGCAGTACTTC	CASSLFSSGGGEQYF
NA	TRBJ2-5	TRBV7-8	TRBD1	TGTGCCAGCAGATTTGGACAGGGGGAGACCCAGTACTTC	CASRFGQGETQYF
NA	TRBJ1-1	TRBV7-2	NA	TGTGCCAGCAGCTTAGATACGGACACTGAAGCTTTCTTT	CASSLDTDTEAFF
NA	TRBJ1-6	TRBV7-8	NA	TGTGCCAGCAGCCAAGCCAAAACTCGGGACTCCTATAATTCACCCCTCCACTTT	CASSQAKTRDSYNSPLHF
NA	TRBJ1-1	TRBV6-1	NA	TGTGCCAGCAGTGCTAGGAAAGGAGGGAACACTGAAGCTTTCTTT	CASSARKGGNTEAFF
NA	TRBJ2-7	TRBV7-9	TRBD1	TGTGCCAGCAGCTCCGCGTGGACAGGGCGAGACGAGCAGTACTTC	CASSSAWTGRDEQYF
NA	TRBJ2-7	TRBV10-3	NA	TGTGCCATCAGTGAAGGTCAGGGTGGTGTCTACGAGCAGTACTTC	CAISEGQGGVYEQYF
NA	TRBJ1-6	TRBV4-3	NA	TGCGCCAGCTCCCAAGCTGCCCAGCTAGGTAATTCACCCCTCCACTTT	CASSQAAQLGNSPLHF
NA	TRBJ1-4	TRBV2	NA	TGTGCCAGCACCCGGGGGGCATATGAAAAACTGTTTTTT	CASTRGAYEKLFF
NA	TRBJ2-5	TRBV5-6	NA	TGTGCCAGCAGCACCAAGCGCCGGACAATTCAAGAGACCCAGTACTTC	CASSTKRRTIQETQYF
NA	TRBJ2-7	TRBV18	NA	TGTGCCAGCTCACCGTCCGGGGACACCTACGAGCAGTACTTC	CASSPSGDTYEQYF
NA	TRBJ2-7	TRBV4-3	TRBD2	TGCGCCAGCAGCCAAGAACTAGCGGGGGGGCGAGAGCAGTACTTC	CASSQELAGGREQYF
NA	TRBJ2-3	TRBV7-3	TRBD2	TGTGCCAGCAGCTTGGGGGTGGTGGGGGCTAGCGGGGGGACAGATACGCAGTATTTT	CASSLGVVGASGGTDTQYF
once	TRBJ2-7	TRBV11-1	NA	TGTGCCAGCAGCTTAAGCACGGGAACCTACGAGCAGTACTTC	CASSLSTGTYEQYF
NA	TRBJ1-4	TRBV15	TRBD1	TGTGCCACCAGCAGACCGGGACAGGGTGGTGAAAAACTGTTTTTT	CATSRPGQGGEKLFF
NA	TRBJ2-5	TRBV9	TRBD2	TGTGCCAGCAGCCCACTGACTAGCGGGGTAGAGACCCAGTACTTC	CASSPLTSGVETQYF
NA	TRBJ1-1	TRBV4-3	TRBD1	TGCGCCAGCAGCCAAGAATACAGGGGAAGGACTGAAGCTTTCTTT	CASSQEYRGRTEAFF
NA	TRBJ2-5	TRBV11-2	TRBD1	TGTGCCAGCAGCCCAAGGGGGCTGGGGCAAGAGACCCAGTACTTC	CASSPRGLGQETQYF
NA	TRBJ1-1	TRBV5-4	NA	TGTGCCAGCAGCTTTAATCGCGCGGGGCTGAACACTGAAGCTTTCTTT	CASSFNRAGLNTEAFF
NA	TRBJ2-7	TRBV2	TRBD1	TGTGCCAGCTCGGGACAGGGCACCTACGAGCAGTACTTC	CASSGQGTYEQYF
NA	TRBJ2-7	TRBV6-1	NA	TGTGCCAGCAGTGACGACACCCGCCACCCCTACGAGCAGTACTTC	CASSDDTRHPYEQYF
NA	TRBJ1-1	TRBV6-5	TRBD1	TGTGCCAGCAGTTCCCAGGGGGCTAATGAAGCTTTCTTT	CASSSQGANEAFF
NA	TRBJ2-7	TRBV2	TRBD1	TGTGCCAGCAGTCTTAGATCCGGGACAGCCTACGAGCAGTACTTC	CASSLRSGTAYEQYF
NA	TRBJ2-7	TRBV7-9	TRBD1	TGTGCCAGCAGCCCACGAACGGGGACAGCCTTGAGGGAGCAGTACTTC	CASSPRTGTALREQYF
NA	TRBJ2-3	TRBV7-8	TRBD2	TGTGCCAGCAGCCCCCTAGCGGGCACAGATACGCAGTATTTT	CASSPLAGTDTQYF
NA	TRBJ2-3	TRBV10-1	TRBD2	TGCGCCAGCAGTGGCCTGACTAGCCCACCCACAGATACGCAGTATTTT	CASSGLTSPPTDTQYF
NA	TRBJ2-5	TRBV15	NA	TGTGCCACTACCAGGGTTTATCGGGGGTGGAAGACCCAGTACTTC	CATTRVYRGWKTQYF
few	TRBJ1-3	TRBV4-1	NA	TGCGCCAGCAGCCAAGGGCTCAGCTCTGGAAACACCATATATTTT	CASSQGLSSGNTIYF
NA	TRBJ2-1	TRBV6-6	NA	TGTGCCAGCAGTTACTCGTCCAGGGGTGATGAGCAGTTCTTC	CASSYSSRGDEQFF
NA	TRBJ2-5	TRBV9	TRBD1	TGTGCCAGCAGCCGCCGACAGGGACAAGAGACCCAGTACTTC	CASSRRQGQETQYF
NA	TRBJ1-5	TRBV19	NA	TGTGCCAGTAGTATACAAGACACCGATCAGCCCCAGCATTTT	CASSIQDTDQPQHF
NA	TRBJ1-1	TRBV15	NA	TGTGCCACCAGCAGAGGGGGCAGCATGAACACTGAAGCTTTCTTT	CATSRGGSMNTEAFF
NA	TRBJ2-5	TRBV6-5	NA	TGTGCCAGCAGTTACTCACCAGGGACCCAGTACTTC	CASSYSPGTQYF